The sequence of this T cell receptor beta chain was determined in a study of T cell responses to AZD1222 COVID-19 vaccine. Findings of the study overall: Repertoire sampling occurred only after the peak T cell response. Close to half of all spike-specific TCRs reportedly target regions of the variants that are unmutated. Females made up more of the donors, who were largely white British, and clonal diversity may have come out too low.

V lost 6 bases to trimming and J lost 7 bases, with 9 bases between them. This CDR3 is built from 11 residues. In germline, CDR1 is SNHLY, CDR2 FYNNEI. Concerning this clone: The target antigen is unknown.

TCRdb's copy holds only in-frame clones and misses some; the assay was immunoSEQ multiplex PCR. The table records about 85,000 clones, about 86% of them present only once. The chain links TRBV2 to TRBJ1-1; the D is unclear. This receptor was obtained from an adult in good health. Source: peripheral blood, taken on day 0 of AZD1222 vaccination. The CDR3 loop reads CASRGSHEAFF. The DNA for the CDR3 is TGTGCCAGCAGGGGGTCTCATGAAGCTTTCTTT.